This entry lists 26 T cell receptor beta chains sequenced from one sample in a study of T-cell reconstitution after alpha-beta-depleted transplantation in children. This sample's TCRbeta library carried unique molecular identifier barcodes. TCRdb re-analysed the PCR reads in MiXCR, keeping a single row per CDR3 protein. The table includes 90,000 to 120,000 distinct CDR3 sequences, approximately 6% detected once. This specimen consisted of PBMCs, mostly from graft donor cells, obtained 360 days after TCRalphabeta/CD19-depleted stem cell transplant. These receptors were collected from a male patient between 2 and 10 years old who had a stem cell transplant for acute lymphoblastic leukemia, so the T cells may come from the graft donor.

On this clonotype: Just one base apart from a much larger clone, this may be a read error. The chain carries TRBV7-8 and TRBJ2-7; maybe TRBD2 (5 bases). This CDR3 contains 14 residues. V lost 7 bases, J lost 1 base, and 14 bases lay in between. From germline, CDR1 is SGHVS and CDR2 FQNEAQ. CDR3 sequence reads: CASTPGSPSYEQYF. DNA of the CDR3: TGTGCCAGCACCCCTGGGAGCCCGTCCTACGAGCAGTACTTC. Drawing the rest from reference TRBV7-8 and TRBJ2-7, the complete variable domain is GAGVSQSPRYKVAKRGQDVALRCDPISGHVSLFWYQQALGQGPEFLTYFQNEAQLDKSGLPSDRFFAERPEGSVSTLKIQRTQQEDSAVYLCASTPGSPSYEQYFGPGTRLTVT.

This clonotype was observed a handful of times. CDR3 amino acids: CASSQGTSGRTDTQYF. The CDR3 region has the DNA TGTGCCAGCAGCCAAGGGACTAGCGGGAGGACAGATACGCAGTATTTT. The chain combines TRBV4-2 with TRBJ2-3; TRBD2 aligns across 14 bases. The CDR3 extends over 16 amino acids. Germline-derived CDR1 and CDR2 are LGHNA and YNFKEQ. The junction had 0 bases not matched to a gene; V was cut back by 1 base and J by 3 bases.

CDR3 coding DNA: TGTGCCAGCAGTGAGACCCTGGGGGTAGATGGCTACACCTTC. Translating it yields CASSETLGVDGYTF. V usage is TRBV25-1 and J usage is TRBJ1-2; tentative D call: TRBD1 (5 bases). Trimming left V 3 bases short and J 6 bases short, with 14 bases between. The CDR3 is 14 residues long. Per germline, CDR1 MGHDK and CDR2 SYGVNS.

The chain recombines TRBV5-6 with TRBJ1-4, with no clear D. Germline values: CDR1 SGHDT, CDR2 YYEEEE. The CDR3 has 14 residues. V was cut by 2 bases and J by 8 bases, with 13 bases left in between. CDR3 protein: CASSFRQSREKLFF. The CDR3 nucleotides read TGTGCCAGCAGCTTCAGACAATCCCGGGAAAAACTGTTTTTT.

This clonotype was picked up many times. The rearrangement links TRBV10-3 to TRBJ2-7, with 8 nucleotides matching TRBD1. In germline, CDR1 is ENHRY, CDR2 SYGVKD. V was clipped by 7 bases and J by 0 bases; unmatched bases: 5. This CDR3 has 14 amino acids. This chain's CDR3 is CAITQGAVSYEQYF. In nucleotides, the CDR3 is TGTGCCATCACCCAGGGGGCGGTCTCCTACGAGCAGTACTTC.

The rearrangement links TRBV9 to TRBJ2-3; 10 nucleotides align to TRBD2. The CDR3 has 15 residues. The junction had 3 bases not matched to a gene; V was cut back by 4 bases and J by 1 base. Germline CDR1 and CDR2: SGDLS and YYNGEE. The CDR3 DNA follows: TGTGCCAGCAGCTGGCTAGCGGGGGGCACAGATACGCAGTATTTT. This codes for CASSWLAGGTDTQYF.

As for this clonotype: At one boundary the junction diverges from the germline segment, which might be a read error. CDR3 protein: CACSHSDAPEGKQYF. The CDR3 nucleotides are TGTGCCTGCAGCCATTCGGACGCTCCCGAAGGCAAGCAGTACTTC. The chain employs TRBV12-3 or TRBV12-4 and TRBJ2-7, with D uncertain. The CDR3 extends over 15 amino acids.

At least ten counts were recorded for this clonotype. The chain uses TRBV5-1 and TRBJ1-6; no firm D call. Trimming removed 4 bases from V and 6 bases from J, with 14 bases in between. Germline V gives CDR1 SGHRS, CDR2 YFSETQ. The CDR3 covers 15 residues. CDR3 nucleotides: TGCGCCAGCAGCCCCATCGACGGACCTAATTCACCCCTCCACTTT. It specifies CASSPIDGPNSPLHF.

This clonotype showed up many times. The V and J genes are TRBV25-1 and TRBJ2-7; D gene ambiguous. V gave up 7 bases and J gave up 3 bases, with 4 bases separating them. The CDR3 runs 10 residues. Per the germline V gene, CDR1 is MGHDK and CDR2 is SYGVNS. CDR3 sequence (DNA): TGTGCCAGCATGGGCTACGAGCAGTACTTC. This encodes CASMGYEQYF.

This clonotype was picked up many times. This chain uses TRBV4-1 with TRBJ1-1; a possible D gene is TRBD1 (5 bases). The CDR3 contains 12 residues. Germline V gene data show CDR1 as MGHRA and CDR2 as YSYEKL. Trimming left V 4 bases short and J 6 bases short, with 9 bases between. The CDR3 region is CASSPGRAEAFF. Written as DNA, the CDR3 is TGCGCCAGCAGCCCAGGGAGGGCTGAAGCTTTCTTT.

CDR3 protein: CASRLRSTEPYEQYF. The CDR3 DNA sequence: TGCGCCAGCAGGTTGAGGTCTACCGAACCTTACGAGCAGTACTTC. The chain links TRBV5-1 to TRBJ2-7; D not resolved. CDR3 length: 15 amino acids. V was cut by 5 bases and J by 4 bases, with 19 bases left in between. Germline-derived CDR1 and CDR2 are SGHRS and YFSETQ.

This chain links TRBV14 with TRBJ1-6; D is unresolved. V was cut by 5 bases and J by 0 bases, with 8 bases left in between. The CDR3 spans 15 residues. CDR1 SGHDN and CDR2 FVKESK come from the germline V gene. The CDR3 loop reads CASSGWSSYNSPLHF. In DNA form, the CDR3 reads TGTGCCAGCAGCGGGTGGAGCTCCTATAATTCACCCCTCCACTTT.

This clonotype appeared a few times. V and J are TRBV11-2 and TRBJ1-2; D not certain. V lost 6 bases and J 8 bases, leaving 13 bases between the germline ends. The CDR3 consists of 12 residues. The germline V gene has CDR1 SGHAT and CDR2 FQNNGV. Here the CDR3 reads CASRLDRKGYTF. CDR3 DNA: TGTGCCAGCAGACTCGACCGAAAGGGCTACACCTTC.

In this sample, this clonotype turned up many times. V and J are TRBV7-6 and TRBJ2-7; D is unclear. V was cut by 1 base and J by 2 bases, with 12 bases left in between. The CDR3 length is 15 residues. Germline V gene data show CDR1 as SGHVS and CDR2 as FNYEAQ. CDR3: CASSLGDLSAYEQYF. CDR3 in DNA: TGTGCCAGCAGCTTAGGAGACCTGAGCGCCTACGAGCAGTACTTC.

This clonotype was seen at least ten times. The genes are TRBV3-1 and TRBJ2-7, with TRBD1 identical over 7 bases. CDR3 length equals 13 residues. The germline gives CDR1 LGHDT, CDR2 YNNKEL (reference sequence). V trimming: 4 bases; J trimming: 6 bases; junction bases outside the gene matches: 6. The CDR3 protein is CASSLAQGREQYF. In DNA, the CDR3 is TGTGCCAGCAGCCTCGCACAGGGGCGCGAGCAGTACTTC.

This clonotype occurred many times. CDR3: CASSVGAGGYNEQFF. CDR3 sequence (DNA): TGTGCCAGCAGCGTAGGAGCGGGGGGCTACAATGAGCAGTTCTTC. This chain uses TRBV9 with TRBJ2-1; TRBD2 matches 9 bases. Unmatched junction bases numbered 1, after V lost 0 bases and J lost 3 bases. The CDR3 sequence is 15 residues long. Germline V gene data show CDR1 as SGDLS and CDR2 as YYNGEE.

This clonotype was recorded many times. The rearrangement uses TRBV11-2 and TRBJ2-3, with D maybe TRBD2 (6 bases). The CDR3 contains 14 residues. Germline-derived CDR1 and CDR2 are SGHAT and FQNNGV. V lost 4 bases, J lost 4 bases, and 12 bases lay in between. The CDR3 sequence is CASSSRLGPDTQYF. CDR3 nucleotide sequence: TGTGCCAGCAGCTCCCGACTAGGCCCAGATACGCAGTATTTT.

The rearrangement uses TRBV6-2 or TRBV6-3 and TRBJ1-5; the D gene is possibly TRBD1 (5 bases). This CDR3 spans 18 amino acids. Germline V CDR1 and CDR2: MNHEY, SVGEGT. Trimming left V 9 bases short and J 0 bases short, with 24 bases between. The CDR3 loop reads CASGTSIGHLFSNQPQHF. In DNA form, the CDR3 reads TGTGCCAGTGGAACCTCGATAGGACATCTCTTTAGCAATCAGCCCCAGCATTTT.

The sample holds a few counts of this clonotype. This sequence joins TRBV30 and TRBJ1-5; no reliable D call. Deletions cut 2 bases from V and 11 bases from J, with 16 bases between. This CDR3 contains 13 residues. CDR1 is GTSNPN and CDR2 is SVGIG in the germline V gene (reference sequence). The CDR3 loop is CAWSPRAPRAQHF. The DNA of the CDR3 is TGTGCCTGGAGTCCCCGAGCACCTAGGGCCCAGCATTTT.

This clonotype has only a few counts. J is TRBJ2-7 and V is TRBV7-9; 7 bases are a match to TRBD2. The junction had 18 bases not matched to a gene; V was cut back by 4 bases and J by 6 bases. The CDR3 sequence is 17 residues long. The germline V gene has CDR1 SEHNR and CDR2 FQNEAQ (reference sequence). The CDR3 is CASSSAPHGRSEVEQYF. The CDR3, as DNA: TGTGCCAGCAGCTCAGCACCACACGGGAGGAGTGAAGTCGAGCAGTACTTC.

This clonotype was observed at least ten times. The chain has TRBV5-5 and TRBJ1-3; D is unresolved. Per germline, CDR1 SGHKS and CDR2 YYEKEE (reference sequence). With 4 bases removed from V and 2 bases from J, the gap between germline ends came to 13 bases. The CDR3 extends over 15 amino acids. This CDR3 is CASSVTRGAGNTIYF. Written as DNA, the CDR3 is TGTGCCAGCAGCGTCACTCGCGGGGCTGGAAACACCATATATTTT.

V and J are TRBV2 and TRBJ2-1; D is perhaps TRBD2 (5 bases). Germline V gene lookup returns CDR1 SNHLY and CDR2 FYNNEI. This CDR3 has 16 amino acids. The V gene lost 6 bases and the J gene lost 8 bases, with 23 bases spanning the gap. CDR3 loop: CASRQTVARTRDEQFF. As DNA, the CDR3 is TGTGCCAGCAGGCAAACGGTAGCTAGGACGAGGGATGAGCAGTTCTTC.

There are a few counts of this clonotype. This chain connects TRBV20-1 to TRBJ2-1, with D tentatively TRBD2 (6 bases). Trimming cost V 0 bases and J 10 bases, with 22 bases left between them. This CDR3 has 16 residues. CDR1 is DFQATT and CDR2 is SNEGSKA in the germline V gene (reference sequence). CDR3 coding DNA: TGCAGTGCTAGAGATCGGAGGGAAATCGCAGGCCGAGAGCAGTTCTTC. Residues: CSARDRREIAGREQFF.

In this sample, this clonotype turned up many times. CDR3 coding DNA: TGTGCCAGCAGTTTATCGAGGAGGAGCTCCTACGAGCAGTACTTC. Its translation: CASSLSRRSSYEQYF. This sequence joins TRBV27 and TRBJ2-7; D possibly corresponds to TRBD2 (5 bases). The ends were cut back, 0 bases at V and 0 bases at J, with 9 bases in the middle. CDR1 and CDR2 (germline): MNHEY, SMNVEV (reference sequence). The CDR3 is 15 residues long.

This clonotype was counted at least ten times. V and J are TRBV4-3 and TRBJ2-7; possible D gene TRBD1, 5 bases. The V end was cut by 1 base, the J end by 3 bases, with 13 bases between. This CDR3 comprises 15 residues. CDR1 is LGHNA, CDR2 YSLEER, per germline. CDR3 bases: TGCGCCAGCAGCCAAGCTGGGCAGGGAAACTACGAGCAGTACTTC. Amino acids: CASSQAGQGNYEQYF.

In its sample, this clonotype was seen many times. This CDR3 reads CASSLRTSGGTDTQYF. The CDR3 DNA reads TGTGCCAGCAGCCTTCGGACTAGCGGGGGTACAGATACGCAGTATTTT. This chain links TRBV5-4 with TRBJ2-3; 13 nucleotides match TRBD2. CDR1 and CDR2 (germline): SGHNT, YYREEE (reference sequence). The CDR3 length is 16 residues. Trimming removed 4 bases from V and 3 bases from J; junction bases left unmatched: 5. The variable domain in full, completed from reference TRBV5-4 and TRBJ2-3, reads ETGVTQSPTHLIKTRGQQVTLRCSSQSGHNTVSWYQQALGQGPQFIFQYYREEENGRGNFPPRFSGLQFPNYSSELNVNALELDDSALYLCASSLRTSGGTDTQYFGPGTRLTVL.